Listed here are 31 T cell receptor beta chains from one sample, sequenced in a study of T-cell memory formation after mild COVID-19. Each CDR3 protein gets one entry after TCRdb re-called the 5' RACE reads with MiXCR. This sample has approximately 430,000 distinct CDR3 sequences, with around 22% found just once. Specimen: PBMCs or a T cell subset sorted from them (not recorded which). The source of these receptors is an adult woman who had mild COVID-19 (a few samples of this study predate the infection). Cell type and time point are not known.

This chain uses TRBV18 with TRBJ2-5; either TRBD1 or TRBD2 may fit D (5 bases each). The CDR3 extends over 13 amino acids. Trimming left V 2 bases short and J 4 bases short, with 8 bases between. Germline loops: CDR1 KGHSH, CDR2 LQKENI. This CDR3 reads CASSPGTVETQYF. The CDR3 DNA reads TGTGCCAGCTCACCAGGGACGGTAGAGACCCAGTACTTC.

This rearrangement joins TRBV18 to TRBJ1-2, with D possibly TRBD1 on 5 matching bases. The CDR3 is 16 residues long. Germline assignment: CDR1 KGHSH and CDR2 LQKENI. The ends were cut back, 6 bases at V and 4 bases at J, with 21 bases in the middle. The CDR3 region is CASSPYGGEGSYGYTF. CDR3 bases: TGTGCCAGCTCGCCTTACGGAGGGGAAGGTAGCTATGGCTACACCTTC.

The CDR3 region is CATSHGGAEAFF. Here the CDR3 DNA reads TGTGCCACCAGTCATGGGGGGGCTGAAGCTTTCTTT. V is TRBV24-1 and J is TRBJ1-1; the D gene is possibly TRBD1 (5 bases). Trimming pared 6 bases from V and 6 bases from J, leaving 10 bases between. CDR3 length: 12 amino acids. In germline, CDR1 is KGHDR, CDR2 SFDVKD.

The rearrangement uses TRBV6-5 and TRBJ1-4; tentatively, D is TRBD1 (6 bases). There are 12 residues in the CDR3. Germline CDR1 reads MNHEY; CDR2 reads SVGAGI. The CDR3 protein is CVVTGFGEKLFF. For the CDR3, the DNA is TGTGTGGTCACAGGGTTTGGTGAAAAACTGTTTTTT.

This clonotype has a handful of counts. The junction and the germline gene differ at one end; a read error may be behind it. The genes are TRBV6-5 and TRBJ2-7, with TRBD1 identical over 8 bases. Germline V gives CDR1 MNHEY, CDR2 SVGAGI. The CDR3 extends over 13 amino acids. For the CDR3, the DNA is TGTGCCAGCACTTACAGACAGGGGTACGAGCAGTACTTC. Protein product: CASTYRQGYEQYF.

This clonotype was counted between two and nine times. DNA of the CDR3: TGTGCCTGGAGTGTATGGGGGACTAGCACAGATACGCAGTATTTT. This encodes CAWSVWGTSTDTQYF. The V call is TRBV30, the J call TRBJ2-3; D may be TRBD2 (6 bases). The CDR3 runs to 15 residues. V was shortened by 0 bases and J by 0 bases, with 10 bases between the two germline ends. Per the germline V gene, CDR1 is GTSNPN and CDR2 is SVGIG (reference sequence).

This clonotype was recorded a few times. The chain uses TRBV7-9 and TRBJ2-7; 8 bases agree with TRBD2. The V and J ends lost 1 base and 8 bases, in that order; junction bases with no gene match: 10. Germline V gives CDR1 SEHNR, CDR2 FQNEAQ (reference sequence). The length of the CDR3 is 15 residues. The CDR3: CASSLGGRLALQQYF. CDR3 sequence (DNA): TGTGCCAGCAGCTTAGGCGGGAGGTTGGCCCTCCAGCAGTACTTC.

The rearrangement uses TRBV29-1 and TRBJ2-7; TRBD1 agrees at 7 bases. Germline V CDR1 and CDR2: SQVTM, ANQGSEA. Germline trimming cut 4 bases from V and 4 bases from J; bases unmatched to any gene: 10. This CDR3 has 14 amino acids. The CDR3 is CSVAFLDRLYEQYF. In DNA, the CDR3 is TGCAGCGTTGCTTTTCTGGACAGGCTGTACGAGCAGTACTTC.

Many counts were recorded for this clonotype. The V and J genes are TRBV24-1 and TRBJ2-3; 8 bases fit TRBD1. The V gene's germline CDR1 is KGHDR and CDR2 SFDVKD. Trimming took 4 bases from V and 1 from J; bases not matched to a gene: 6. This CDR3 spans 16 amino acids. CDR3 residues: CATSETGTGRTDTQYF. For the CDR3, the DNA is TGTGCCACCAGTGAAACCGGGACAGGACGCACAGATACGCAGTATTTT.

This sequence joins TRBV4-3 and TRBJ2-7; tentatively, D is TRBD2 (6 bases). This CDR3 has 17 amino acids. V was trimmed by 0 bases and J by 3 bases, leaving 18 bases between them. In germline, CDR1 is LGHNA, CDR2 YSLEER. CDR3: CASSQEASDLGNYEQYF. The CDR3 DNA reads TGCGCCAGCAGCCAAGAGGCTAGCGATCTTGGGAACTACGAGCAGTACTTC.

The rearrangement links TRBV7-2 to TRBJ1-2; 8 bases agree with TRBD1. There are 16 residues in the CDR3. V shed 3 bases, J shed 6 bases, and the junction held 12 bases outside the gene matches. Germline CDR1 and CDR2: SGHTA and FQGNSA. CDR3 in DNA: TGTGCCAGCAGCTTGCGGGGGGAGACAGGGGTTGATGGCTACACCTTC. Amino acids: CASSLRGETGVDGYTF. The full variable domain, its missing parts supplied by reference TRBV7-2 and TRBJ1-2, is GAGVSQSPSNKVTEKGKDVELRCDPISGHTALYWYRQSLGQGLEFLIYFQGNSAPDKSGLPSDRFSAERTGGSVSTLTIQRTQQEDSAVYLCASSLRGETGVDGYTFGSGTRLTVV.

DNA for the CDR3: TGCAGCGGTATCCGGGGAGGGGTCTCTACGCAGTATTTT. It is translated as CSGIRGGVSTQYF. The V gene is TRBV29-1, the J gene TRBJ2-3; TRBD2 matches at 7 bases. The CDR3 sequence is 13 residues long. V shed 7 bases, J shed 8 bases, and the junction held 12 bases outside the gene matches. Germline V lookup: CDR1 SQVTM, CDR2 ANQGSEA.

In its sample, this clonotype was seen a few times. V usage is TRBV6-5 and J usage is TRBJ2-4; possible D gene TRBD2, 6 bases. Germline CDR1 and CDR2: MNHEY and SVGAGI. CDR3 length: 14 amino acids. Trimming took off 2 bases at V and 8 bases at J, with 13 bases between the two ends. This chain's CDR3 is CASSYMAGRDIQYF. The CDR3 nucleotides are TGTGCCAGCAGTTACATGGCGGGGAGAGACATTCAGTACTTC.

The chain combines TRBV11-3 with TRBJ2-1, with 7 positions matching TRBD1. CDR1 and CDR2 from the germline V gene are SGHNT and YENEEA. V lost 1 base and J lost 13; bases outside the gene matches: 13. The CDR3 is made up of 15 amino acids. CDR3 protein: CASSLGGTATRTQFF. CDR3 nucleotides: TGTGCCAGCAGCTTAGGAGGGACAGCAACCCGGACCCAGTTCTTC.

CDR3 coding DNA: TGTGCCAGCAGCTCCCGGCTAGCGGTAGACAATGAGCAGTTCTTC. It yields the protein CASSSRLAVDNEQFF. The chain joins TRBV13 to TRBJ2-1, with TRBD2 matching over 7 bases. CDR3 length: 15 residues. Germline lookup yields CDR1 PRHDT and CDR2 FYEKMQ (reference sequence). V was pared by 4 bases and J by 5 bases, with 8 bases of the junction left unmatched.

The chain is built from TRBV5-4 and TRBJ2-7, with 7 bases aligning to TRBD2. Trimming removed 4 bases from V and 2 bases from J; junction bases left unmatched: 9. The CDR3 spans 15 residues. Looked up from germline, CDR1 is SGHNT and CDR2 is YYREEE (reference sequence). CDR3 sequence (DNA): TGTGCCAGCAGCGCGTCGGCTAGCGGTACCTACGAGCAGTACTTC. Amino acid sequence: CASSASASGTYEQYF.

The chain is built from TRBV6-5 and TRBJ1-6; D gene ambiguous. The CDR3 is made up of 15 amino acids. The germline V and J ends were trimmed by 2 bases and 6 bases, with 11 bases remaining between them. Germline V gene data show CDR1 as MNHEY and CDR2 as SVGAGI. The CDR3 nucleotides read TGTGCCAGCAGTTACCGGGCCCTAAGTAATTCACCCCTCCACTTT. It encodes CASSYRALSNSPLHF.

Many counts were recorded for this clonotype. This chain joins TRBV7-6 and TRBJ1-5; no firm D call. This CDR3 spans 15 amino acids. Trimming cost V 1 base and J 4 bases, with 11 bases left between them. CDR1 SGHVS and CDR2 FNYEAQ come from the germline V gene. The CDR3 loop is CASSLDPVSNQPQHF. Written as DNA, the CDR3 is TGTGCCAGCAGCTTAGACCCAGTATCTAATCAGCCCCAGCATTTT.

CDR3 bases: TGTGCCAGCAGTTCACCGGGACAGGGGTATGGCTACACCTTC. As protein: CASSSPGQGYGYTF. This chain connects TRBV27 to TRBJ1-2, with 10 bases matching TRBD1. The CDR3 consists of 14 residues. V dropped 4 bases and J dropped 5; count of bases not matched to a gene: 4. Germline V gives CDR1 MNHEY, CDR2 SMNVEV (reference sequence).

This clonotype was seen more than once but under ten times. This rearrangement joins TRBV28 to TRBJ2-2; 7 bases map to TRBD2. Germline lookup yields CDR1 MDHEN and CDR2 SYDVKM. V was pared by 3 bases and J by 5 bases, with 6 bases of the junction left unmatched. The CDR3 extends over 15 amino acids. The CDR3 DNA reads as TGTGCCAGCAGTTTTGGCGGGAGTTTGACCGGGGAGCTGTTTTTT. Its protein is CASSFGGSLTGELFF.

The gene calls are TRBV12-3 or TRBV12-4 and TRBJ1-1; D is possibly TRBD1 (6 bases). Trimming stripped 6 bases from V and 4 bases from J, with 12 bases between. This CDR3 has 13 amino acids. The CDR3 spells CASSIGQFTEAFF. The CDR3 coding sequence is TGTGCCAGCAGCATCGGACAGTTCACTGAAGCTTTCTTT.

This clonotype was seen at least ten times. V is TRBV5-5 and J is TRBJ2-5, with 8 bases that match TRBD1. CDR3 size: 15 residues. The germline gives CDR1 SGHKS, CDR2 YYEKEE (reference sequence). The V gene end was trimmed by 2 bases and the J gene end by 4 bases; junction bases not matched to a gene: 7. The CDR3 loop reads CASSFFRGPGETQYF. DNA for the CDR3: TGTGCCAGCAGCTTTTTCAGGGGGCCGGGAGAGACCCAGTACTTC.

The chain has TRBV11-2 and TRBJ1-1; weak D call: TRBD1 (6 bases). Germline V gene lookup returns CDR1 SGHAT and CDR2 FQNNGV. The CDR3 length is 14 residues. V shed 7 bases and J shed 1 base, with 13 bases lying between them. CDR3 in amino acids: CASNPQQGNTEAFF. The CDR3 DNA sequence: TGTGCCAGCAACCCTCAACAGGGGAACACTGAAGCTTTCTTT.

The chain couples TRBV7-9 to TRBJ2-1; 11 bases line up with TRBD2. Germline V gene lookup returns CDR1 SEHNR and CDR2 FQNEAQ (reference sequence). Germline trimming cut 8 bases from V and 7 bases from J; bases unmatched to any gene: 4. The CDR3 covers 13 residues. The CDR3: CASLLAGANEQFF. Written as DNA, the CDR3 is TGTGCCAGCTTACTAGCGGGAGCGAATGAGCAGTTCTTC.

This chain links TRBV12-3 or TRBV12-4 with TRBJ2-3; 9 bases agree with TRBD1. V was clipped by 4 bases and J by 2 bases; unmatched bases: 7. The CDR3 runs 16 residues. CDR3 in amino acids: CASSSYRGRDTDTQYF. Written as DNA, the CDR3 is TGTGCCAGCAGTTCTTACAGGGGGCGAGACACAGATACGCAGTATTTT.

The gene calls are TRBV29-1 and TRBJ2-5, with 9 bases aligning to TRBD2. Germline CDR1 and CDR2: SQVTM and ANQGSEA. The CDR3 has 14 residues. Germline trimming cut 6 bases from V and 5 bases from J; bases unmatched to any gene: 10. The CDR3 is CSVKRGAAVETQYF. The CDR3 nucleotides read TGCAGCGTGAAGCGGGGGGCCGCGGTTGAGACCCAGTACTTC.

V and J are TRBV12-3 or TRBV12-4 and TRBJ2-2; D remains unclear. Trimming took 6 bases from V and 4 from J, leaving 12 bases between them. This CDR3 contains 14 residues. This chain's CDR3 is CASSTGLRTGELFF. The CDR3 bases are TGTGCCAGCAGCACCGGGCTCCGCACCGGGGAGCTGTTTTTT.

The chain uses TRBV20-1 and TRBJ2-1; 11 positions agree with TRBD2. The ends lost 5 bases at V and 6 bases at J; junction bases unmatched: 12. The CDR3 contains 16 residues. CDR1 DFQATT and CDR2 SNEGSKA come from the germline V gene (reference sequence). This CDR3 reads CSALSGGAEGVNEQFF. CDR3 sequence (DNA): TGCAGTGCTCTTAGCGGGGGGGCCGAAGGTGTCAATGAGCAGTTCTTC.

Written as DNA, the CDR3 is TGCGCCAGCAGCTTGGGGATGCGGGAGGGCCTCAATGAGCAGTTCTTC. Amino acids: CASSLGMREGLNEQFF. The gene calls are TRBV5-1 and TRBJ2-1, with 9 bases that match TRBD2. The germline CDR1 and CDR2 sequences are SGHRS and YFSETQ. The CDR3 is made up of 16 amino acids. V shed 0 bases, J shed 6 bases, and the junction held 7 bases outside the gene matches.

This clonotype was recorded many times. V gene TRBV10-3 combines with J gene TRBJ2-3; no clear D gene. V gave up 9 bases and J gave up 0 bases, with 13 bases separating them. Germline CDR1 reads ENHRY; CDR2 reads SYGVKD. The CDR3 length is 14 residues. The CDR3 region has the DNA TGTGCCATTGCGCAGCGAGATAGCACAGATACGCAGTATTTT. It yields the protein CAIAQRDSTDTQYF.

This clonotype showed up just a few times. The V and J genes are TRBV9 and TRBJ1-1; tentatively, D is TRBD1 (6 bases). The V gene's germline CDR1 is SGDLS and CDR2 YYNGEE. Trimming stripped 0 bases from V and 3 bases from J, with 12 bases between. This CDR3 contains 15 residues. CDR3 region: CASSVDGGHYTEAFF. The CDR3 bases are TGTGCCAGCAGCGTAGACGGGGGGCATTACACTGAAGCTTTCTTT.